Many counts were recorded for the clone carrying this T cell receptor (beta chain). Its antigen is not known. These data originate in a study of T-cell memory formation after mild COVID-19. A single record per CDR3 protein comes from TCRdb applying MiXCR to the 5' RACE reads. The data hold about 470,000 distinct CDR3 sequences, with about 20% observed a single time. Findings and caveats of the study: Shrinking CD4+ clones resided mostly in CM and EM, and CD8+ ones in EMRA.

The CDR3 consists of 16 residues. V lost 4 bases, J lost 0 bases, and 13 bases lay in between. Looked up from germline, CDR1 is SGHRS and CDR2 is YFSETQ. The chain has TRBV5-1 and TRBJ2-2, with D possibly matching TRBD1 (5 bases). This clonotype was sampled from an adult woman who had mild COVID-19 (a few samples of this study predate the infection). Cell type and time point are not known. Sequencing was done on a sample of PBMCs or a T cell subset sorted from them (not recorded which). The CDR3 DNA reads as TGCGCCAGCAGCCCCAGACAGACATCGAACACCGGGGAGCTGTTTTTT. Translated: CASSPRQTSNTGELFF.